The 9 T cell receptor beta chains reported below all come from one sample, sequenced in a study. In TCRdb, the RT-PCR reads were re-called with MiXCR into one record per CDR3 protein. The sample has about 680,000 distinct CDR3 sequences; about 14% are singletons. The sequencing input was memory CD4+ T cells from blood. These receptors all come from a female donor in good health, serving as a healthy control.

In its sample, this clonotype was seen a few times. The rearrangement joins TRBV10-1 to TRBJ2-1; 8 bases agree with TRBD1. V was clipped by 8 bases and J by 6 bases; unmatched bases: 6. This CDR3 is built from 13 residues. CDR1 and CDR2 from the germline V gene are WNHNN and SYGVQD (reference sequence). The CDR3 DNA follows: TGCGCCAGCGAAAGTGGACAGGGCAATGAGCAGTTCTTC. This gives the protein CASESGQGNEQFF.

This clonotype appeared a few times. The chain employs TRBV20-1 and TRBJ2-6; perhaps TRBD2 as D (6 bases). CDR3 length: 18 amino acids. The ends were cut back, 5 bases at V and 2 bases at J, with 22 bases in the middle. CDR1 and CDR2 (germline): DFQATT, SNEGSKA (reference sequence). The CDR3 DNA follows: TGCAGTGCTGTAAACCGGGACGGGAGCAGGACTGGGGCCAACGTCCTGACTTTC. Protein: CSAVNRDGSRTGANVLTF.

The gene calls are TRBV20-1 and TRBJ2-1; D possibly uses TRBD1 or TRBD2 (5 bases each). The V end was cut by 5 bases, the J end by 7 bases, with 15 bases between. CDR1 is DFQATT, CDR2 SNEGSKA, per germline (reference sequence). This CDR3 comprises 13 residues. The CDR3 DNA sequence: TGCAGTGCTCGACGGGGCGTCCGTAATGAGCAGTTCTTC. Translation: CSARRGVRNEQFF.

This clonotype was observed many times. This chain uses TRBV29-1 with TRBJ1-1; D gene ambiguous. Trimming took 4 bases from V and 3 from J, leaving 12 bases between them. CDR1 is SQVTM and CDR2 is ANQGSEA in the germline V gene. CDR3 length equals 13 residues. The CDR3 loop reads CSVGGLRDTEAFF. CDR3 nucleotide sequence: TGCAGCGTTGGAGGTTTGAGGGACACTGAAGCTTTCTTT.

This clonotype was detected ten times or more. The chain is built from TRBV7-9 and TRBJ1-1; D may be TRBD1 (5 bases). V was trimmed by 0 bases and J by 6 bases, leaving 8 bases between them. Germline CDR1 and CDR2: SEHNR and FQNEAQ (reference sequence). CDR3 length: 13 residues. The CDR3 reads CASSLAWGAEAFF. CDR3 nucleotide sequence: TGTGCCAGCAGCTTAGCGTGGGGCGCTGAAGCTTTCTTT.

There are many counts of this clonotype. The rearrangement uses TRBV10-3 and TRBJ2-7, with D perhaps matching TRBD2 (7 bases). Germline V CDR1 and CDR2: ENHRY, SYGVKD. Trimming took off 11 bases at V and 0 bases at J, with 20 bases between the two ends. This CDR3 has 15 residues. CDR3 loop: CASGEGQRSSYEQYF. CDR3 coding DNA: TGTGCCTCAGGGGAGGGGCAGAGGAGCTCCTACGAGCAGTACTTC.

The sample holds a few counts of this clonotype. The CDR3 protein is CSARWTGEGETQYF. The CDR3 DNA reads TGCAGTGCTAGGTGGACAGGCGAGGGGGAGACCCAGTACTTC. V gene TRBV20-1 combines with J gene TRBJ2-5; 7 nucleotides align to TRBD1. From germline, CDR1 is DFQATT and CDR2 SNEGSKA (reference sequence). V lost 3 bases to trimming and J lost 5 bases; unmatched junction nucleotides: 9. CDR3 length equals 14 residues.

The chain couples TRBV20-1 to TRBJ2-1; 9 nucleotides agree with TRBD1. The CDR3 spans 17 residues. The V gene's germline CDR1 is DFQATT and CDR2 SNEGSKA (reference sequence). Germline trimming cut 0 bases from V and 6 bases from J; bases unmatched to any gene: 12. The CDR3 is CSARDVGGDRVGNEQFF. In nucleotides, the CDR3 is TGCAGTGCTAGAGATGTAGGAGGGGACAGGGTAGGCAATGAGCAGTTCTTC.

The chain recombines TRBV12-3 or TRBV12-4 with TRBJ2-1, with TRBD1 matching over 9 bases. Unmatched junction bases numbered 9, after V lost 5 bases and J lost 10 bases. The CDR3 covers 14 residues. The CDR3 DNA is TGTGCCAGCAGTAACCCCGGGACAGGGAGCGAGCAGTTCTTC. It yields the protein CASSNPGTGSEQFF.